This TCR beta chain is drawn from a study of blood T cell repertoires in COVID-19. Across the whole study: Samples representing acute and convalescent COVID-19 were sourced from the United States, Italy and Spain.

Assay used: immunoSEQ multiplex PCR; TCRdb lists only in-frame clones, some missing. Among more than 100,000 clones listed, roughly 88% were seen once. Germline trimming cut 5 bases from V and 9 bases from J; bases unmatched to any gene: 7. The CDR3 consists of 15 residues. Looked up from germline, CDR1 is MNHEY and CDR2 is SVGEGT. Sequenced sample: peripheral blood. The sequence came from a man aged 40-50 years with acute or convalescent COVID-19. V is TRBV6-2 or TRBV6-3 and J is TRBJ1-6, with TRBD1 matching over 10 bases. The CDR3 loop reads CASSDDRGQSSPLHF. CDR3 DNA: TGTGCCAGCAGTGACGACAGGGGGCAGAGTTCACCCCTCCACTTT.